This passage covers 31 T cell receptor beta chains from one sample sequenced in a study of OX40 agonist ivuxolimab in advanced cancers. Here immunoSEQ multiplex PCR was the method, and the copy in TCRdb shows in-frame clones only, minus some. The data show about 43,000 clones, roughly 94% seen once. The source was CD4+ or CD8+ T cells sorted from blood, collected in a trial of the OX40 agonist ivuxolimab. These receptors came from an adult with an advanced solid tumor such as melanoma, head and neck, liver or kidney cancer.

V and J are TRBV7-9 and TRBJ1-1, with 7 bases that match TRBD1. The CDR3 runs 18 residues. V was pared by 8 bases and J by 4 bases, with 22 bases of the junction left unmatched. The germline V gene has CDR1 SEHNR and CDR2 FQNEAQ (reference sequence). CDR3 in amino acids: CASYQGPGTAPPGTEAFF. The CDR3 coding sequence is TGTGCCAGCTACCAGGGGCCGGGGACAGCCCCCCCGGGCACTGAAGCTTTCTTT.

The J gene is TRBJ2-1, the V gene TRBV29-1; tentatively, D is TRBD2 (6 bases). Trimming left V 3 bases short and J 10 bases short, with 22 bases between. Germline values: CDR1 SQVTM, CDR2 ANQGSEA. CDR3 size: 15 residues. Written as DNA, the CDR3 is TGCAGCGTTGATTCCAGGAAGGAGGGAGGAGTAGAGCAGTTCTTC. Translated: CSVDSRKEGGVEQFF.

The V and J genes are TRBV15 and TRBJ2-5; D unclear. TRBJ2-7 matches the DNA end more closely, so the J call is doubtful. Per the germline V gene, CDR1 is LNHNV and CDR2 is YYDKDF (reference sequence). The CDR3 contains 16 residues. Here the CDR3 reads CATSRARAGPIYEQYF. The CDR3 DNA reads TGTGCCACCAGCAGAGCCCGAGCTGGACCCATCTACGAGCAGTACTTC.

This clone has only one observation. CDR3 DNA sequence: TGTGCCAGCTCACCTGGGACAGGGCGGGCCTACGAGCAGTACTTC. This sequence encodes CASSPGTGRAYEQYF. The V and J genes are TRBV18 and TRBJ2-7; 9 bases align to TRBD1. CDR3 length: 15 amino acids. Germline lookup yields CDR1 KGHSH and CDR2 LQKENI. Losses at the gene ends were 3 bases for V and 2 bases for J; bases not matched to a gene: 5.

This rearrangement joins TRBV9 to TRBJ2-3; 12 bases line up with TRBD2. CDR1 and CDR2 (germline): SGDLS, YYNGEE. The CDR3 is made up of 21 amino acids. Trimming at V came to 5 bases and at J to 0 bases, leaving 19 bases not matched to a gene. The CDR3 nucleotides read TGTGCCAGCAGTCGAAATCGGGCGGGGACTAGCGGGTTCCTTAGCACAGATACGCAGTATTTT. Residues: CASSRNRAGTSGFLSTDTQYF.

DNA for the CDR3: TGTGCGAGCGGCGGTGCTGGGGCCAACGTCCTGACTTTC. Encoded protein: CASGGAGANVLTF. The genes are TRBV9 and TRBJ2-6, with D possibly matching TRBD2 (5 bases). CDR1 is SGDLS and CDR2 is YYNGEE in the germline V gene. This CDR3 contains 13 residues.

This clone was observed a few times. V gene TRBV27 combines with J gene TRBJ1-5; D uncertain. Trimming removed 8 bases from V and 1 base from J, with 12 bases in between. In germline, CDR1 is MNHEY, CDR2 SMNVEV (reference sequence). The CDR3 is made up of 14 amino acids. The CDR3: CASGMAGSNQPQHF. Here the CDR3 DNA reads TGTGCCAGCGGAATGGCGGGCAGCAATCAGCCCCAGCATTTT.

The gene calls are TRBV9 and TRBJ1-2; a weak D match, TRBD1 (5 bases). CDR3 length: 14 residues. The germline V and J ends were trimmed by 4 bases and 1 base, with 11 bases remaining between them. Germline lookup yields CDR1 SGDLS and CDR2 YYNGEE. CDR3 DNA sequence: TGTGCCAGCAGCAGGGGAGGGCATAACTATGGCTACACCTTC. Protein product: CASSRGGHNYGYTF. Drawing the rest from reference TRBV9 and TRBJ1-2, the complete variable domain is DSGVTQTPKHLITATGQRVTLRCSPRSGDLSVYWYQQSLDQGLQFLIQYYNGEERAKGNILERFSAQQFPDLHSELNLSSLELGDSALYFCASSRGGHNYGYTFGSGTRLTVV.

The chain links TRBV28 to TRBJ2-1; 9 bases agree with TRBD1. Trimming at V came to 4 bases and at J to 2 bases, leaving 6 bases not matched to a gene. This CDR3 spans 16 amino acids. The germline gives CDR1 MDHEN, CDR2 SYDVKM. CDR3 loop: CASSSTGTGPYNEQFF. The CDR3 DNA reads as TGTGCCAGCAGTTCGACCGGGACAGGGCCCTACAATGAGCAGTTCTTC.

The chain uses TRBV7-9 and TRBJ2-2; no definite D call. The V end was cut by 0 bases, the J end by 9 bases, with 5 bases between. Per germline, CDR1 SEHNR and CDR2 FQNEAQ (reference sequence). This CDR3 comprises 12 residues. CDR3 sequence (DNA): TGTGCCAGCAGCTTAGCCTCGCGGGAGCTGTTTTTT. Encoded protein: CASSLASRELFF. Looking up the rest from reference TRBV7-9 and TRBJ2-2 gives the full variable domain: DTGVSQNPRHKITKRGQNVTFRCDPISEHNRLYWYRQTLGQGPEFLTYFQNEAQLEKSRLLSDRFSAERPKGSFSTLEIQRTEQGDSAMYLCASSLASRELFFGEGSRLTVL.

The rearrangement joins TRBV27 to TRBJ2-3; 8 bases agree with TRBD1. V lost 4 bases and J lost 4; bases outside the gene matches: 10. The CDR3 loop spans 16 amino acids. Germline loops: CDR1 MNHEY, CDR2 SMNVEV (reference sequence). CDR3 DNA: TGTGCCAGCAGTTACATAGGCAGGGGGCTGGCAGATACGCAGTATTTT. Protein sequence: CASSYIGRGLADTQYF.

The V gene is TRBV6-5, the J gene TRBJ2-7; no clear D gene. Trimming took 2 bases from V and 5 from J, leaving 7 bases between them. This CDR3 comprises 12 residues. Germline loops: CDR1 MNHEY, CDR2 SVGAGI. The CDR3: CASSYTLHEQYF. CDR3 nucleotide sequence: TGTGCCAGCAGTTACACTTTGCACGAGCAGTACTTC.

V and J are TRBV2 and TRBJ1-1, with TRBD1 matching 9 bases. From germline, CDR1 is SNHLY and CDR2 FYNNEI. CDR3 length: 14 amino acids. V shed 4 bases and J 3 bases; nucleotides not matched to a gene: 3. The CDR3 sequence is CASSGQGDYTEAFF. The DNA of the CDR3 is TGTGCCAGCAGTGGACAGGGGGACTACACTGAAGCTTTCTTT.

The chain employs TRBV28 and TRBJ2-3, with 7 bases lining up with TRBD1. The CDR3 is 18 residues long. Trimming cost V 11 bases and J 2 bases; bases outside gene matches: 22. The germline CDR1 and CDR2 sequences are MDHEN and SYDVKM. The CDR3 reads CAAATEHPGTAFTDTQYF. The CDR3 DNA is TGTGCCGCCGCGACCGAACACCCCGGGACAGCTTTCACAGATACGCAGTATTTT.

The chain's CDR3 is CASSSDRGTSEQYF. The CDR3 DNA reads as TGTGCCAGCAGTTCGGACAGGGGAACGAGCGAGCAGTACTTC. The rearrangement uses TRBV27 and TRBJ2-7, with 9 bases identical to TRBD1. Germline V gene lookup returns CDR1 MNHEY and CDR2 SMNVEV (reference sequence). Trimming removed 4 bases from V and 6 bases from J; junction bases left unmatched: 7. This CDR3 is built from 14 residues.

The rearrangement uses TRBV28 and TRBJ2-5; D is possibly TRBD1 (5 bases). The CDR3 covers 15 residues. The V gene's germline CDR1 is MDHEN and CDR2 SYDVKM. Trimming stripped 2 bases from V and 2 bases from J, with 12 bases between. For the CDR3, the DNA is TGTGCCAGCAGTTTACAGGGTATTAGGCAAGAGACCCAGTACTTC. Translating gives CASSLQGIRQETQYF.

This chain links TRBV12-2 with TRBJ2-7; the table's D gene call, TRBD2, was not cross checked with the DNA. TRBV12-2 is noted as a pseudogene. The CDR3 totals 16 residues. In nucleotides, the CDR3 is TGTGCAAGTCGCTTTCTGACCATCGGGTTCTCCTACGAGCAGTACTTC. It encodes CASRFLTIGFSYEQYF.

J is TRBJ2-7 and V is TRBV2, with D perhaps TRBD2 (5 bases). The germline V gene has CDR1 SNHLY and CDR2 FYNNEI. The V end was cut by 6 bases, the J end by 2 bases, with 14 bases between. The CDR3 is made up of 14 amino acids. The CDR3 nucleotides read TGTGCCAGCAGACTACGAGAGGGCCCCTACGAGCAGTACTTC. Translation gives CASRLREGPYEQYF.

This clone was detected once. This sequence joins TRBV28 and TRBJ2-7, with a weak D call TRBD1 (5 bases). The germline V and J ends were trimmed by 5 bases and 6 bases, with 14 bases remaining between them. CDR1 is MDHEN, CDR2 SYDVKM, per germline. The CDR3 covers 13 residues. Written as DNA, the CDR3 is TGTGCCAGCAGTCTCTCTCTTCAGGGCGAGCAGTACTTC. Residues: CASSLSLQGEQYF.

For the CDR3, the DNA is TGTGCCAGCAGCTTGACGACGGTGGGTGGAGAGACCCAGTACTTC. It is translated as CASSLTTVGGETQYF. The chain joins TRBV5-4 to TRBJ2-5; D gene unclear. Germline V gene lookup returns CDR1 SGHNT and CDR2 YYREEE (reference sequence). The CDR3 is made up of 15 amino acids. V lost 1 base and J 4 bases, leaving 14 bases between the germline ends.

The chain combines TRBV5-3 with TRBJ2-1; the D is unclear. TRBV5-3 is noted as an ORF with a role that remains uncertain. The V end lost 0 bases, the J end lost 5 bases, and 9 bases lay between the germline ends. CDR3 length: 14 amino acids. This chain's CDR3 is CARSLGFGNNEQFF. The CDR3 DNA sequence: TGTGCCAGAAGCTTGGGGTTTGGGAACAATGAGCAGTTCTTC.

The chain uses TRBV7-9 and TRBJ1-2, with D possibly being TRBD1 (6 bases). Germline values: CDR1 SEHNR, CDR2 FQNEAQ (reference sequence). The length of the CDR3 is 13 residues. V dropped 5 bases and J dropped 2 bases, with 9 bases sitting between them. The CDR3 bases are TGTGCCAGCAGCAACGGACAGAACTATGGCTACACCTTC. As protein: CASSNGQNYGYTF.

The V call is TRBV13, the J call TRBJ2-7; D is possibly TRBD1 (5 bases). With 5 bases removed from V and 2 bases from J, the gap between germline ends came to 19 bases. The CDR3 contains 16 residues. Germline loops: CDR1 PRHDT, CDR2 FYEKMQ (reference sequence). CDR3 nucleotide sequence: TGTGCCAGCAGCGTCAGGTCCGGAACAGGAACCTACGAGCAGTACTTC. It specifies CASSVRSGTGTYEQYF.

The chain is built from TRBV19 and TRBJ1-2, with 9 bases matching TRBD1. The CDR3 loop spans 15 amino acids. The V segment lost 6 bases and the J segment 2 bases; nucleotides outside the gene matches: 7. Germline CDR1 LNHDA, CDR2 SQIVND (reference sequence). CDR3 coding DNA: TGTGCCAGTAGCCCCGGACAGGGGACGAACTATGGCTACACCTTC. Amino acids: CASSPGQGTNYGYTF. The full variable domain, rest sourced from reference TRBV19 and TRBJ1-2, is DGGITQSPKYLFRKEGQNVTLSCEQNLNHDAMYWYRQDPGQGLRLIYYSQIVNDFQKGDIAEGYSVSREKKESFPLTVTSAQKNPTAFYLCASSPGQGTNYGYTFGSGTRLTVV.

The chain links TRBV7-6 to TRBJ2-7; unclear D gene. Germline V gene lookup returns CDR1 SGHVS and CDR2 FNYEAQ. Between the trimmed V and J ends, which lost 1 base and 6 bases, there was a span of 13 bases. The CDR3 covers 14 residues. The CDR3 loop reads CASSLGGLVGEQYF. As DNA, the CDR3 is TGTGCCAGCAGCTTAGGCGGCCTAGTCGGCGAGCAGTACTTC.

The V gene is TRBV9, the J gene TRBJ2-7; the match to TRBD1 covers 8 bases. CDR1 is SGDLS, CDR2 YYNGEE, per germline. J was trimmed by 7 bases and V by 3 bases; bases with no gene match: 12. The CDR3 covers 15 residues. CDR3 in DNA: TGTGCCAGCAGCGCCTCAGGGGGCCTTCTGAGTGAGCAGTACTTC. Its translation is CASSASGGLLSEQYF.

V and J are TRBV27 and TRBJ2-7; 12 nucleotides match TRBD2. The V and J ends lost 0 bases and 1 base, in that order; junction bases with no gene match: 1. The CDR3 has 16 amino acids. CDR1 MNHEY and CDR2 SMNVEV come from the germline V gene (reference sequence). As DNA, the CDR3 is TGTGCCAGCAGTTTATCGACTAGCGGGGGTTCCTACGAGCAGTACTTC. Its translation: CASSLSTSGGSYEQYF.

The rearrangement links TRBV5-5 to TRBJ1-5; maybe TRBD1 (6 bases). Germline V gene lookup returns CDR1 SGHKS and CDR2 YYEKEE (reference sequence). This CDR3 has 14 residues. Trimming left V 0 bases short and J 2 bases short, with 6 bases between. The CDR3 loop reads CASSLDRGNQPQHF. The DNA for the CDR3 is TGTGCCAGCAGCTTGGACAGGGGCAATCAGCCCCAGCATTTT.

The chain uses TRBV7-6 and TRBJ2-2, with 12 positions matching TRBD1. The CDR3 is made up of 15 amino acids. With V trimmed by 8 bases and J by 7 bases, 8 bases remained unmatched. Germline CDR1 SGHVS, CDR2 FNYEAQ. Here the CDR3 reads CASERGQGASGELFF. The CDR3 region has the DNA TGTGCCAGCGAGCGGGGACAGGGGGCAAGCGGGGAGCTGTTTTTT.

This clone has only one observation. The rearrangement uses TRBV7-2 and TRBJ2-5, with D perhaps matching TRBD2 (5 bases). Germline values: CDR1 SGHTA, CDR2 FQGNSA. This CDR3 has 16 residues. V lost 7 bases and J lost 2, with 20 bases in between. The CDR3 bases are TGTGCCAGCATCCTGGCTTTTGCGGGTAAACAAGAGACCCAGTACTTC. Amino acid sequence: CASILAFAGKQETQYF.

The chain combines TRBV11-2 with TRBJ2-1; 9 bases map to TRBD2. The length of the CDR3 is 16 residues. Germline CDR1 reads SGHAT; CDR2 reads FQNNGV. The V gene end was trimmed by 4 bases and the J gene end by 7 bases; junction bases not matched to a gene: 11. The CDR3: CASSSQSGRFQNEQFF. The CDR3 bases are TGTGCCAGCAGCTCCCAAAGCGGGAGGTTTCAGAATGAGCAGTTCTTC.